The rows below give T cell receptor beta chains drawn from one sample of a study of T cell responses to AZD1222 COVID-19 vaccine. The repertoire was sequenced with immunoSEQ multiplex PCR; TCRdb's copy has only in-frame clones and lacks some. Among about 130,000 clones listed, 80% to 90% were seen once. Sample: peripheral blood, taken 28 days after the second AZD1222 dose. The receptors stem from an adult who received the AZD1222 COVID-19 vaccine. Each CDR3 is given with its conserved first and last residue. A D gene is named only where the DNA matches it firmly. Not all rows give a size; the values are once, few, many and, for expanded clones, a class.

V	D	J	size	DNA	CDR3
TRBV2	TRBD1	TRBJ1-5	.	TGTGCCGCAGGAGGACAGGGTAATCAGCCCCAGCATTTT	CAAGGQGNQPQHF
TRBV6-1	TRBD1	TRBJ1-2	.	TGTGCCAGCAGTGAAGGTTGGGACAGAGATGGCTACACCTTC	CASSEGWDRDGYTF
TRBV7-2	.	TRBJ1-3	.	TGTGCCAGCAGCTCGACCCAGGGGTACACCATATATTTT	CASSSTQGYTIYF
TRBV29-1	.	TRBJ2-7	.	TGCAGCGTTGGAGGGTCTTATTTTAGCGAGCAGTACTTC	CSVGGSYFSEQYF
TRBV19	TRBD1	TRBJ1-5	.	TGTGCCAGTTTGGGACAGGTTGGGCAGCCCCAGCATTTT	CASLGQVGQPQHF
TRBV5-4	.	TRBJ2-1	.	TGTGCCAGCAGCCCCTTTTCCTCCGCGGGATCCTACAATGAGCAGTTCTTC	CASSPFSSAGSYNEQFF
TRBV30	TRBD1	TRBJ1-1	.	TGTGCCTGGAGTATAGCCGGGACAGGGGGCTTTGCTGAAGCTTTCTTT	CAWSIAGTGGFAEAFF
TRBV10-1	.	TRBJ2-7	.	TGCGCCAGCAGTGCCCACAGGGTCGGAGAGCAGTACTTC	CASSAHRVGEQYF
TRBV30	.	TRBJ1-5	.	TGTGCCTGGAGTTTGGGGACAAGAAATCAGCCCCAGCATTTT	CAWSLGTRNQPQHF
TRBV30	.	TRBJ1-1	.	TGTGCCTGGAGTGTACTAGGGGCTGAAGCTTTCTTT	CAWSVLGAEAFF
TRBV18	.	TRBJ2-3	.	TGTGCCAGCTCACCGGGACCCACAGATACGCAGTATTTT	CASSPGPTDTQYF
TRBV10-1	TRBD1	TRBJ2-7	.	TGCGCCAGCAGCACGGACAGGGGGTTCCGCGAGCAGTACTTC	CASSTDRGFREQYF
TRBV30	TRBD1	TRBJ2-7	few	TGTGCCTGGGCCCGGGACAGGGCGTCCTACGAGCAGTACTTC	CAWARDRASYEQYF
TRBV7-6	.	TRBJ1-1	.	TGTGCCAGCAGCTTAGGTGAGGGCAACACTGAAGCTTTCTTT	CASSLGEGNTEAFF
TRBV6-5	.	TRBJ1-3	.	TGTGCCAGCAGAAGGACGTTAAGGTCTGGAAACACCATATATTTT	CASRRTLRSGNTIYF
TRBV2	.	TRBJ1-3	.	TGTGCCAGCACCCCCCAGGTTTCTGGAAACACCATATATTTT	CASTPQVSGNTIYF
TRBV6-5	TRBD2	TRBJ2-7	.	TGTGCCAGCAGGTTGGGACTAGCGGGGAACTACGAGCAGTACTTC	CASRLGLAGNYEQYF
TRBV19	.	TRBJ1-5	.	TGTGCCAGTAGTATAGTCGCTTCGGGCAGTCACAATCAGCCCCAGCATTTT	CASSIVASGSHNQPQHF
TRBV30	.	TRBJ2-5	.	TGTGCCTGGATCTCACACCGCGGGTGGACCCAGTACTTC	CAWISHRGWTQYF
TRBV19	.	TRBJ1-2	.	TGTGCCAGTAGTCAATTTCACGGGGAGGGCCTAGGATATGGCTACACCTTC	CASSQFHGEGLGYGYTF
TRBV23-1	.	TRBJ1-4	.	TGCGCCAGCTCCCCCGAGGGGTATTACGGAGAAAAACTGTTTTTT	CASSPEGYYGEKLFF
TRBV5-3	.	TRBJ1-5	.	TGTGCCAGTCAGGCCCCGACCGGGAACAATCAGCCCCAGCATTTT	CASQAPTGNNQPQHF
TRBV29-1	TRBD2	TRBJ2-3	.	TGCAGCGTTCAGCTGGGACTAGCGGGGACAGATACGCAGTATTTT	CSVQLGLAGTDTQYF
TRBV11-2	TRBD2	TRBJ2-3	.	TGTGCCAGCAGCCCTGGACTAGCGACTAGCACAGATACGCAGTATTTT	CASSPGLATSTDTQYF
TRBV7-9	.	TRBJ2-3	.	TGTGCCAGCAGCCCTCACCGAGGCGGGGGCCTCACAGATACGCAGTATTTT	CASSPHRGGGLTDTQYF
TRBV9	.	TRBJ2-2	.	TGTGCCAGCAGCGTAGGGGCGATATTCGCGAACACCGGGGAGCTGTTTTTT	CASSVGAIFANTGELFF
TRBV29-1	.	TRBJ1-3	few	TGCAGCGTTGAGACAAGCGGAAACACCATATATTTT	CSVETSGNTIYF
TRBV30	TRBD1	TRBJ1-2	.	TGTGCCTGGAGCGCGGGACAGGGGCGCGGCTACACCTTC	CAWSAGQGRGYTF
TRBV19	.	TRBJ1-3	.	TGTGCCAGTTCCTTCCCGGGACCCCAGGGAAACACCATATATTTT	CASSFPGPQGNTIYF
TRBV2	.	TRBJ2-1	.	TGTGCCAGCACTACGTACAATGAGCAGTTCTTC	CASTTYNEQFF
TRBV5-1	.	TRBJ2-7	.	TGCGCCAGCAGCTTGGTAGAGGGGGCGGGGAGCGAGCAGTACTTC	CASSLVEGAGSEQYF
TRBV29-1	.	TRBJ1-1	.	TGCAGCGTTCCGGACGGTCAAGGGACGAGGACTGAAGCTTTCTTT	CSVPDGQGTRTEAFF
TRBV5-1	.	TRBJ2-5	.	TGCGCCAGCAGCTTGTTTGGGGGCCCCCAAGAGACCCAGTACTTC	CASSLFGGPQETQYF
TRBV4-2	.	TRBJ1-6	.	TGTGCCAGCAGCCCAGGGACCGCTCAACCCCTCCACTTT	CASSPGTAQPLHF
TRBV19	TRBD1	TRBJ2-7	.	TGTGCCAGTAGTTCAGGGGGCCTCTACGAGCAGTACTTC	CASSSGGLYEQYF
TRBV30	.	TRBJ1-2	once	TGTGCCTGGAGTCGACAGTCCGGTGGCTACACCTTC	CAWSRQSGGYTF
TRBV12-3/TRBV12-4	.	TRBJ1-4	.	TGTGCCAGCAGTCTATTGAATGAAAAACTGTTTTTT	CASSLLNEKLFF
TRBV7-3	.	TRBJ2-5	.	TGTGCCAGCAGCCAGCTAGCAGAAGAGACCCAGTACTTC	CASSQLAEETQYF
TRBV7-3	TRBD2	TRBJ2-3	.	TGTGCCAGCAGCGAGGGACTAGCGGGGATCGGGACAGATACGCAGTATTTT	CASSEGLAGIGTDTQYF
TRBV7-8	.	TRBJ2-7	.	TGTGCCAGCAGCTTAGCGCCCACTGGGACATACGAGCAGTACTTC	CASSLAPTGTYEQYF
TRBV6-4	.	TRBJ1-6	once	TGTGCCAGCAGTGCAGAGTATAATTCACCCCTCCACTTT	CASSAEYNSPLHF
TRBV6-5	TRBD2	TRBJ2-1	.	TGTGCCAGCACAGCGGGGGGGAGCTCCTACAATGAGCAGTTCTTC	CASTAGGSSYNEQFF
TRBV2	TRBD1	TRBJ1-5	.	TGTGCCAGCGCCACAGGGGGCCAGCCCCAGCATTTT	CASATGGQPQHF
TRBV5-1	.	TRBJ2-2	once	TGCGCCAGCAGCTTGAATGTGGGGACGAACACCGGGGAGCTGTTTTTT	CASSLNVGTNTGELFF
TRBV11-2	.	TRBJ1-2	.	TGTGCCAGCAGCTTAACCTCGAGCATGGACTATGGCTACACCTTC	CASSLTSSMDYGYTF
TRBV2	TRBD2	TRBJ2-1	.	TGTGCCAGCAGTCAAGTGGGGACTAATGGGGAGCAGTTCTTC	CASSQVGTNGEQFF
TRBV29-1	.	TRBJ1-1	.	TGCAGCGTTGAAGATCACGGGACCGGGTCGCAAGCTTTCTTT	CSVEDHGTGSQAFF
TRBV19	.	TRBJ1-1	.	TGTGCCAGTAGTACCCAGGGCCGGGGGGACACTGAAGCTTTCTTT	CASSTQGRGDTEAFF
TRBV18	TRBD1	TRBJ1-2	.	TGTGCCAGCTCACCACTGCAGGGGGATGGCTACACCTTC	CASSPLQGDGYTF
TRBV7-3	.	TRBJ1-1	.	TGTGCCAGCAGCTTCCATATGAACACTGAAGCTTTCTTT	CASSFHMNTEAFF
TRBV27	.	TRBJ2-1	.	TGTGCCAGCAGTTTATCGATGCCCGTCTACAATGAGCAGTTCTTC	CASSLSMPVYNEQFF
TRBV19	TRBD1	TRBJ1-4	.	TGTGCCAGTAGTACAAGGACAGGGTGGACTAATGAAAAACTGTTTTTT	CASSTRTGWTNEKLFF
TRBV4-2	TRBD2	TRBJ2-1	few	TGTGCCAGCAGCCAAGCACGAGCGGGGGGTTACAATGAGCAGTTCTTC	CASSQARAGGYNEQFF
TRBV18	TRBD2	TRBJ2-1	.	TGTGCCAGCTCTCCTGGACTAGCGGGCTCCTACAATGAGCAGTTCTTC	CASSPGLAGSYNEQFF
TRBV6-6	TRBD1	TRBJ1-5	.	TGTGCCAGCAGATGGACAGGAACTCAGCCCCAGCATTTT	CASRWTGTQPQHF
TRBV10-3	TRBD2	TRBJ2-1	.	TGTGCCATCACCGGGACTAGCGGGAATAGAGATGAGCAGTTCTTC	CAITGTSGNRDEQFF
TRBV6-2/TRBV6-3	.	TRBJ1-1	once	TGTGCCAGCAGTTGGGGGGAGAACACTGAAGCTTTCTTT	CASSWGENTEAFF
TRBV2	TRBD1	TRBJ1-2	.	TGTGCCAGCAGTGATGACAGGGGCTATGGCTACACCTTC	CASSDDRGYGYTF
TRBV10-3	TRBD1	TRBJ1-2	.	TGTGCCGTAACAGGGGAGGGCTATGGCTACACCTTC	CAVTGEGYGYTF
TRBV2	.	TRBJ1-5	.	TGTGCCAGCAGTGGGAGCCGGGGAAATCAGCCCCAGCATTTT	CASSGSRGNQPQHF